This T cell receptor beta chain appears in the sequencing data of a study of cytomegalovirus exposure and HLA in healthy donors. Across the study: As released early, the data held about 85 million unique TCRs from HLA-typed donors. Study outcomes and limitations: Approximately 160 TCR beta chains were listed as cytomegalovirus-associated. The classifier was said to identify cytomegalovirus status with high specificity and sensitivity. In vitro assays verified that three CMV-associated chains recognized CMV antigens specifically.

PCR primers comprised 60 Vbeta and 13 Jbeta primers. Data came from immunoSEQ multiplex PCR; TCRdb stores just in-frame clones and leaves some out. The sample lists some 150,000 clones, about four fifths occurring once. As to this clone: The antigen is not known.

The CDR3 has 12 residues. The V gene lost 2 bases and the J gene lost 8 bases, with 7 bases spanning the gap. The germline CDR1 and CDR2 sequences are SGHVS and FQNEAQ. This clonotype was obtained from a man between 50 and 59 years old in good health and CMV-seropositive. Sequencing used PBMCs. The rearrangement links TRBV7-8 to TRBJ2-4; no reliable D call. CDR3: CASSLSYDIQYF. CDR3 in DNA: TGTGCCAGCAGCTTATCCTACGACATTCAGTACTTC.